These T cell receptor beta chains were read from a single sample in a study of cytomegalovirus exposure and HLA in healthy donors. Produced via immunoSEQ multiplex PCR; TCRdb's table is partial and in-frame only. There are around 280,000 clones in the sample; around 90% occur only once, and roughly 2.3% lies in the top ten. The sequencing sample was made of PBMCs. The receptors shown here come from a woman aged 18 to 35 in good health and CMV-seronegative. Each CDR3 is given with its conserved first and last residue. D genes are given only for firm matches.

d_call	v_call	j_call	cdr3_nt	cdr3_aa
TRBD1	TRBV6-5	TRBJ2-7	TGTGCCAGCAGTTATACAGGGGGAATTTACGAGCAGTACTTC	CASSYTGGIYEQYF
TRBD1	TRBV7-9	TRBJ2-4	TGTGCCAGCAGCTTAGGACAGGGGTTGAACATTCAGTACTTC	CASSLGQGLNIQYF
NA	TRBV9	TRBJ2-1	TGTGCCAGCAGCGTACAGGGATTTTCATTTGATGAGCAGTTCTTC	CASSVQGFSFDEQFF
TRBD2	TRBV6-4	TRBJ2-3	TGTGCCAGCAGTGACCAGCGGGGGCACACAGATACGCAGTATTTT	CASSDQRGHTDTQYF
TRBD2	TRBV5-4	TRBJ2-5	TGTGCCAGCAGCCCTAAGGGACTACAAGAGACCCAGTACTTC	CASSPKGLQETQYF
NA	TRBV6-6	TRBJ1-1	TGTGCCAGCGATGGGGCCGGGGGTCACACTGAAGCTTTCTTT	CASDGAGGHTEAFF
TRBD1	TRBV5-1	TRBJ1-1	TGCGCCAGCAGCCCTACCGGGACAGGGGGGCGCAGTTTCTTT	CASSPTGTGGRSFF
NA	TRBV13	TRBJ2-1	TGTGCCAGCAGCCGCCGGGACTACAATGAGCAGTTCTTC	CASSRRDYNEQFF
TRBD1	TRBV15	TRBJ2-3	TGTGCCACCAGCAGCACCGGGACAGGCACAGATACGCAGTATTTT	CATSSTGTGTDTQYF
TRBD2	TRBV4-1	TRBJ2-1	TGCGCCAGCAGCCAGAGACTAGCGGGGGAGTCCTACAATGAGCAGTTCTTC	CASSQRLAGESYNEQFF
NA	TRBV6-6	TRBJ1-2	TGTGCCAGCAGTTACATTCCAGGGAACTATGGCTACACCTTC	CASSYIPGNYGYTF